A selection of T cell receptor beta chains follows, all from one sample in a study of cytomegalovirus exposure and HLA in healthy donors. Profiled with immunoSEQ multiplex PCR; TCRdb holds only in-frame clones, not every one. The table records 270,000 or so clones, 86% of them present only once. The source material was PBMCs. Receptor source: a man between 40 and 49 years old in good health and CMV-seropositive. Both conserved end residues are part of each CDR3. A D gene is named only where the DNA matches it firmly. Some rows mark clone size as missing; the rest say once, few, many or name a class of expanded clone.

j_call	v_call	cdr3_length	clone_size	d_call	cdr3_aa	cdr3_nt
TRBJ1-2	TRBV7-9	14	few	TRBD1	CASSPWTGTGGYTF	TGTGCCAGCAGTCCCTGGACAGGGACGGGAGGCTACACCTTC
TRBJ2-5	TRBV6-1	14	.	.	CASTPSTTQETQYF	TGTGCCAGCACCCCCTCAACAACCCAAGAGACCCAGTACTTC
TRBJ2-4	TRBV13	16	once	TRBD2	CASSHLAGLAKNIQYF	TGTGCCAGCAGCCACCTAGCGGGACTAGCCAAAAACATTCAGTACTTC
TRBJ2-3	TRBV7-3	16	once	TRBD1	CASSSSRDRSTDTQYF	TGTGCCAGCAGCTCGTCCCGGGACAGAAGCACAGATACGCAGTATTTT
TRBJ1-2	TRBV4-3	13	.	.	CASSQITSDGYTF	TGCGCCAGCAGCCAAATAACCTCGGATGGCTACACCTTC
TRBJ1-5	TRBV6-6	13	few	.	CASMSGSNQPQHF	TGTGCCAGCATGTCAGGATCAAATCAGCCCCAGCATTTT
TRBJ1-1	TRBV28	14	.	TRBD1	CASSRDSTNTEAFF	TGTGCCAGCAGTAGGGACAGCACGAACACTGAAGCTTTCTTT
TRBJ2-3	TRBV6-1	15	.	TRBD2	CASSEGLAGAYTQYF	TGTGCCAGCAGTGAAGGGCTAGCGGGAGCTTATACGCAGTATTTT
TRBJ1-5	TRBV5-1	17	.	TRBD1	CASSLWDRGQVNQPQHF	TGCGCCAGCAGCTTGTGGGACAGGGGGCAGGTCAATCAGCCCCAGCATTTT
TRBJ2-1	TRBV15	14	.	.	CATSRVSSTNEQFF	TGTGCCACCAGCAGAGTGTCTAGTACCAATGAGCAGTTCTTC
TRBJ2-7	TRBV5-1	16	few	.	CASSSRDRRESYEQYF	TGCGCCAGCAGCTCGAGGGACAGGCGGGAGTCCTACGAGCAGTACTTC
TRBJ1-5	TRBV2	15	.	TRBD1	CASSEEGAAVQPQHF	TGTGCCAGCAGTGAAGAGGGGGCAGCGGTTCAGCCCCAGCATTTT
TRBJ2-1	TRBV7-4	16	.	.	CASSCLSGVVGNEQFF	TGTGCCAGCAGCTGTCTTTCGGGAGTGGTTGGCAATGAGCAGTTCTTC
TRBJ1-2	TRBV7-2	14	.	.	CASSLAVQAHGYTF	TGTGCCAGCAGCTTAGCGGTCCAGGCCCATGGCTACACCTTC
TRBJ2-2	TRBV4-2	15	.	.	CASSLLEAPTGELFF	TGTGCCAGCAGCCTTCTCGAAGCCCCGACCGGGGAGCTGTTTTTT
TRBJ1-1	TRBV18	17	.	.	CASSPRLQGRGNTEAFF	TGTGCCAGCTCACCACGGTTGCAGGGCCGAGGGAACACTGAAGCTTTCTTT
TRBJ1-1	TRBV9	13	.	TRBD1	CASSGQGFTEAFF	TGTGCCAGCAGCGGACAGGGCTTCACTGAAGCTTTCTTT
TRBJ2-1	TRBV21-1	12	.	.	CASTRGYNEQFF	TGTGCCAGCACACGGGGGTACAATGAGCAGTTCTTC
TRBJ1-1	TRBV28	14	few	TRBD1	CASSRRGQTTEAFF	TGTGCCAGCAGCCGCCGGGGACAGACCACTGAAGCTTTCTTT
TRBJ1-2	TRBV7-2	13	.	TRBD1	CASSSRGLEGYTF	TGTGCCAGCAGCTCGAGGGGGCTCGAAGGCTACACCTTC
TRBJ2-7	TRBV5-1	13	.	.	CASGQTGSGGQYF	TGCGCCAGCGGCCAAACCGGGTCCGGGGGGCAGTACTTC
TRBJ2-5	TRBV4-3	15	.	TRBD2	CASSQGTGLQETQYF	TGCGCCAGCAGCCAAGGTACGGGACTACAAGAGACCCAGTACTTC
TRBJ2-7	TRBV19	15	.	.	CASSIVAVGRYEQYF	TGTGCCAGTAGTATAGTAGCGGTTGGACGCTACGAGCAGTACTTC
TRBJ1-3	TRBV5-1	15	.	TRBD1	CASSSDRGLSDTIYF	TGCGCCAGCAGCTCGGACAGGGGTTTATCGGACACCATATATTTT
TRBJ2-3	TRBV29-1	12	.	.	CSVSVATDTQYF	TGCAGCGTCTCGGTCGCAACAGATACGCAGTATTTT
TRBJ2-7	TRBV7-9	13	.	.	CSSSLASGVEQYF	TGTTCCAGCAGCTTAGCGAGTGGAGTCGAGCAGTACTTC
TRBJ2-3	TRBV27	17	once	TRBD1	CASSLSGTGESTDTQYF	TGTGCCAGCAGCCTAAGCGGGACAGGGGAGAGCACAGATACGCAGTATTTT
TRBJ2-1	TRBV5-6	15	.	TRBD2	CASSLPSGIYNEQFF	TGTGCCAGCAGCTTGCCCAGCGGGATCTACAATGAGCAGTTCTTC
TRBJ1-2	TRBV14	13	.	TRBD1	CASSPQGNYGYTF	TGTGCCAGCAGCCCACAGGGGAACTATGGCTACACCTTC
TRBJ2-7	TRBV28	16	.	TRBD1	CASSSPGRTGGYEQYF	TGTGCCAGCAGCTCACCCGGTAGGACAGGGGGCTACGAGCAGTACTTC
TRBJ1-2	TRBV28	13	.	.	CASSLTTPYGYTF	TGTGCCAGCAGTTTAACGACACCTTATGGCTACACCTTC
TRBJ2-7	TRBV6-5	15	.	TRBD2	CASRRPGLAGLEQYF	TGTGCCAGCAGGAGACCGGGACTAGCGGGGTTGGAGCAGTACTTC
TRBJ2-1	TRBV7-7	13	.	.	CASSLAGRNEQFF	TGTGCTAGCAGCTTAGCAGGGAGAAATGAGCAGTTCTTC
TRBJ1-1	TRBV7-9	15	.	.	CSSSLVAGGGTEAFF	TGTTCCAGCAGCTTAGTGGCTGGGGGCGGCACTGAAGCTTTCTTT
TRBJ1-1	TRBV9	14	.	TRBD1	CASSADRVRTEAFF	TGTGCCAGCAGCGCGGACAGGGTGCGGACTGAAGCTTTCTTT
TRBJ1-2	TRBV27	13	.	.	CASKTGLAYGYTF	TGTGCCAGCAAAACAGGGTTGGCCTATGGCTACACCTTC
TRBJ1-2	TRBV7-2	13	few	.	CASSLGALFGYTF	TGTGCCAGCAGCCTAGGCGCCCTGTTTGGCTACACCTTC
TRBJ1-2	TRBV7-6	15	.	.	CASSLTGETNYGYTF	TGTGCCAGCAGCTTGACAGGTGAAACGAACTATGGCTACACCTTC
TRBJ2-7	TRBV7-9	15	.	TRBD1	CSSSPRDRDTYEQYF	TGTTCCAGCAGCCCTCGGGACAGGGACACCTACGAGCAGTACTTC
TRBJ2-7	TRBV11-2	14	.	TRBD2	CASSFGTSSYEQYF	TGTGCCAGCAGCTTCGGGACTAGTTCCTACGAGCAGTACTTC
TRBJ2-7	TRBV6-6	14	few	.	CASRDLRDTYEQYF	TGTGCCAGCAGAGACCTCAGGGATACCTACGAGCAGTACTTC
TRBJ1-5	TRBV5-8	14	.	TRBD1	CASSRGQTNQPQHF	TGTGCCAGCAGCCGGGGACAGACCAATCAGCCCCAGCATTTT
TRBJ1-1	TRBV18	16	.	TRBD1	CASSPYRGRMNTEAFF	TGTGCCAGCTCACCATACAGGGGGCGGATGAACACTGAAGCTTTCTTT
TRBJ1-4	TRBV19	15	.	.	CASSISSATNEKLFF	TGTGCCAGTAGTATTTCCAGCGCAACTAATGAAAAACTGTTTTTT
TRBJ2-3	TRBV9	15	.	TRBD2	CASSPGGRASDTQYF	TGTGCCAGCAGCCCAGGCGGGAGGGCCTCAGATACGCAGTATTTT
TRBJ2-1	TRBV9	16	.	.	CASSVGGRGTYNEQFF	TGTGCCAGCAGCGTAGGTGGCAGGGGTACCTACAATGAGCAGTTCTTC
TRBJ2-2	TRBV28	15	.	TRBD1	CASSTPTGGTGELFF	TGTGCCAGCAGCACCCCGACAGGGGGCACCGGGGAGCTGTTTTTT
TRBJ2-1	TRBV2	12	.	.	CASKDYDNEQFF	TGTGCCAGCAAGGACTATGACAATGAGCAGTTCTTC
TRBJ2-7	TRBV19	15	few	TRBD2	CASSIDTSGSYEQYF	TGTGCCAGTAGTATAGATACTAGCGGGAGTTACGAGCAGTACTTC
TRBJ1-2	TRBV27	16	.	TRBD1	CASSFRWDRGFYGYTF	TGTGCCAGCAGTTTTCGTTGGGACAGGGGCTTCTATGGCTACACCTTC
TRBJ2-5	TRBV6-5	13	.	.	CASRGGLQETQYF	TGTGCCAGCAGGGGCGGACTCCAAGAGACCCAGTACTTC
TRBJ2-5	TRBV5-6	15	.	TRBD1	CASSGTGTRWETQYF	TGTGCCAGCAGCGGGACAGGCACTCGCTGGGAGACCCAGTACTTC
TRBJ1-1	TRBV14	13	.	.	CASSLQGYTEAFF	TGTGCCAGCAGCCTTCAGGGGTACACTGAAGCTTTCTTT
TRBJ2-7	TRBV6-5	14	few	TRBD1	CASSGDRLSYEQYF	TGTGCCAGCAGTGGGGACAGGTTGTCCTACGAGCAGTACTTC
TRBJ2-3	TRBV29-1	11	.	.	CSVVYRNTQYF	TGCAGCGTTGTTTACAGAAATACGCAGTATTTT